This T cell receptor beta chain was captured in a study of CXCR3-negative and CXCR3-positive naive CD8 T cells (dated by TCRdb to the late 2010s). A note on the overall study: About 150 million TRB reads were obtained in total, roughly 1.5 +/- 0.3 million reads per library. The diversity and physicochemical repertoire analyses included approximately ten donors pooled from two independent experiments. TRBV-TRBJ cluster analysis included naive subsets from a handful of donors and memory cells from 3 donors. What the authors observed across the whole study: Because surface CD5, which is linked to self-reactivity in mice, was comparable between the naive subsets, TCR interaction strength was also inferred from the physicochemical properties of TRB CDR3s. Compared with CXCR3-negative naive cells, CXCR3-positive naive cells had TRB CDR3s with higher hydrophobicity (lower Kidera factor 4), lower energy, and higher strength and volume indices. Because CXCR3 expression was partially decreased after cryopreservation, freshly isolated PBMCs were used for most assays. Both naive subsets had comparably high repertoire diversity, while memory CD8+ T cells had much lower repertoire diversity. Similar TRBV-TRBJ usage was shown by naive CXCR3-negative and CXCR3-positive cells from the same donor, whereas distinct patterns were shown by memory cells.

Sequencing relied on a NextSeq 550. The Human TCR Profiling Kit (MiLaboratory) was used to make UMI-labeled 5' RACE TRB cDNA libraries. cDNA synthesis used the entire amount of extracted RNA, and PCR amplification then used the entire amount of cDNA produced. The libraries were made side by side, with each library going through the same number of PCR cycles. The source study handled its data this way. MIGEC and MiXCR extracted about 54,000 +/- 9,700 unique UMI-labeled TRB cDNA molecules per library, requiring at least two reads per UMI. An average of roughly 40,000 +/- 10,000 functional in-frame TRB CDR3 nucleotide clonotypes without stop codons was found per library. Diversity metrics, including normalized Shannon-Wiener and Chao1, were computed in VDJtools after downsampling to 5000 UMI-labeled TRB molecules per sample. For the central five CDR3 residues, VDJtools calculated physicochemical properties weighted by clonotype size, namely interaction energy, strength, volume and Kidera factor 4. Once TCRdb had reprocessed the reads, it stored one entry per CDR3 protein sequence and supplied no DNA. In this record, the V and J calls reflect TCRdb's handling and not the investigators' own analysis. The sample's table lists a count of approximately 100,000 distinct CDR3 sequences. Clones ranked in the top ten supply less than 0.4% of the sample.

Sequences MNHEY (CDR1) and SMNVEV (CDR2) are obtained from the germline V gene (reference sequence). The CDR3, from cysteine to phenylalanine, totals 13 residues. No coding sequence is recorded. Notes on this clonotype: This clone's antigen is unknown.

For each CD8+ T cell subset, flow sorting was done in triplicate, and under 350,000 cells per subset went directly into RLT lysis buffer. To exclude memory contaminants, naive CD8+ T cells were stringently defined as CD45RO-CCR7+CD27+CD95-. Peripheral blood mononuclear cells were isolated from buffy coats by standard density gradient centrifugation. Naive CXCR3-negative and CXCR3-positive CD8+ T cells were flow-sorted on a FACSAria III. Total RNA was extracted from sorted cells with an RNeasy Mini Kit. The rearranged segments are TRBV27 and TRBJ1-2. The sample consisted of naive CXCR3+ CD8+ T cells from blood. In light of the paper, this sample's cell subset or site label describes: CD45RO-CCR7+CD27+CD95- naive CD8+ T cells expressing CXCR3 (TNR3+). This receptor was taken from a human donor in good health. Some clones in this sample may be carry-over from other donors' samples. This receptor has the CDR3 CASSLTGHYGYTF.